The 7 T cell receptor beta chains in this list originate from one sample, sequenced in a study of blood T cell repertoires in COVID-19. Sequencing was performed with immunoSEQ multiplex PCR; in TCRdb, only in-frame clones are kept and a portion is missing. This table has around 120,000 clones, 80% to 90% appearing once. The sequencing sample was made of peripheral blood. These TCRs come from a human donor in a cohort sampled during active COVID-19.

The chain has TRBV6-2 or TRBV6-3 and TRBJ2-7, with 16 bases that match TRBD2. This CDR3 comprises 17 residues. Germline lookup yields CDR1 MNHEY and CDR2 SVGEGT. The V gene end was trimmed by 4 bases and the J gene end by 6 bases; junction bases not matched to a gene: 9. CDR3 nucleotide sequence: TGTGCCAGCAGTTCCCCGGGGACTAGCGGGGGGGTTCGCGAGCAGTACTTC. Protein product: CASSSPGTSGGVREQYF.

The gene calls are TRBV5-8 and TRBJ2-3; 8 positions agree with TRBD2. CDR1 and CDR2 from the germline V gene are SGHTS and YDEGEE. V lost 2 bases, J lost 2 bases, and 4 bases stayed unmatched. The CDR3 has 15 residues. CDR3 sequence (DNA): TGTGCCAGCAGCTTAGATAGCGGGGCCACAGATACGCAGTATTTT. The encoded protein is CASSLDSGATDTQYF.

The chain uses TRBV21-1 and TRBJ1-2; TRBD1 is the table's D call and was not checked against the DNA. TRBV21-1 is a pseudogene. The CDR3 is 16 amino acids. The CDR3 is CASRPLRGQGAYGYTF. CDR3 coding DNA: TGTGCCAGCAGACCCCTGAGGGGACAGGGAGCCTATGGCTACACCTTC.

This chain links TRBV28 with TRBJ1-2; TRBD1 matches at 7 bases. The CDR3 has 14 amino acids. V trimming: 4 bases; J trimming: 8 bases; junction bases outside the gene matches: 10. Germline V gives CDR1 MDHEN, CDR2 SYDVKM. CDR3 in amino acids: CASSSTGTANGYTF. The CDR3 nucleotides are TGTGCCAGCAGTTCAACCGGGACAGCGAACGGCTACACCTTC.

The rearrangement uses TRBV3-1 (or the pseudogene TRBV3-2) and TRBJ2-7, with TRBD1 matching over 7 bases. V trimming: 1 base; J trimming: 3 bases; junction bases outside the gene matches: 9. This CDR3 contains 16 residues. CDR1 LGHDT and CDR2 YNNKEL come from the germline V gene (reference sequence). The CDR3 DNA reads as TGTGCCAGCAGCCAAGGGCTCACAGGGGCGTACTACGAGCAGTACTTC. It translates to CASSQGLTGAYYEQYF.

This clone was recorded many times. This sequence joins TRBV5-6 and TRBJ1-5, with 7 bases fitting TRBD1. The CDR3 loop spans 14 amino acids. Germline CDR1 is SGHDT and CDR2 is YYEEEE. The junction had 2 bases not matched to a gene; V was cut back by 2 bases and J by 3 bases. CDR3: CASSLQGLNQPQHF. The DNA of the CDR3 is TGTGCCAGCAGCTTACAGGGGCTCAATCAGCCCCAGCATTTT.

This chain uses TRBV5-1 with TRBJ1-1, with D tentatively TRBD1 (5 bases). The CDR3 sequence is 15 residues long. Germline V gives CDR1 SGHRS, CDR2 YFSETQ. The germline V and J ends were trimmed by 2 bases and 1 base, with 12 bases remaining between them. The DNA of the CDR3 is TGCGCCAGCAGCTTAATGGACACAAGGAACACTGAAGCTTTCTTT. This codes for CASSLMDTRNTEAFF.